This T cell receptor beta chain was captured in a study of regulatory T cells in long-lasting Graves disease. The CDR3 runs to 15 residues. In germline, CDR1 is MGHRA, CDR2 YSYEKL. V was trimmed by 3 bases and J by 3 bases, leaving 14 bases between them. In building TCR beta libraries, iRepertoire HTBI primers were used together with Arm-PCR of CDR3 regions. TCRdb re-called the multiplex PCR reads through MiXCR, storing one row per CDR3 protein. This sample has a few hundred thousand distinct CDR3 sequences, with 14% found just once. Time point given: newly diagnosed GD, antithyroid drugs for less than 3 months. PBMC RNA served as the TCR library source. The data were also submitted as part of a second study, on T cells in Graves' hyperthyroidism and ophthalmopathy.

Sequenced material: peripheral blood mononuclear cells (PBMCs), taken at new diagnosis, from a patient treated with antithyroid drugs. The source is a woman aged 45-59 years with Graves disease. V gene TRBV4-1 combines with J gene TRBJ1-1, with unresolved D. CDR3 DNA sequence: TGCGCCAGCAGCCATGGTCAGGCGGTAGACACTGAAGCTTTCTTT. Amino acids: CASSHGQAVDTEAFF.